This section outlines one TCR beta chain sequence together with its context. This sample is drawn from a study of radiotherapy plus CTLA-4 blockade in lung cancer. About the study: Among patients, about 20% showed objective responses, and approximately 31% had disease control.

The CDR3 spans 14 residues. V was trimmed by 0 bases and J by 4 bases, leaving 7 bases between them. Germline CDR1 and CDR2: LGHNA and YSLEER. The method was immunoSEQ multiplex PCR; TCRdb's version includes in-frame clones alone and lacks a portion of them. This sample has tens of thousands of clones, with around 80% found just once. This material consisted of peripheral blood, taken from a patient treated with radiotherapy plus ipilimumab. The sequence was collected from a human donor with non-small cell lung cancer who had stable disease on radiotherapy plus ipilimumab. The chain carries TRBV4-3 and TRBJ2-1, with no clear D. CDR3 nucleotide sequence: TGCGCCAGCAGCCAAGAAGGAGCGTACAATGAGCAGTTCTTC. This sequence encodes CASSQEGAYNEQFF.